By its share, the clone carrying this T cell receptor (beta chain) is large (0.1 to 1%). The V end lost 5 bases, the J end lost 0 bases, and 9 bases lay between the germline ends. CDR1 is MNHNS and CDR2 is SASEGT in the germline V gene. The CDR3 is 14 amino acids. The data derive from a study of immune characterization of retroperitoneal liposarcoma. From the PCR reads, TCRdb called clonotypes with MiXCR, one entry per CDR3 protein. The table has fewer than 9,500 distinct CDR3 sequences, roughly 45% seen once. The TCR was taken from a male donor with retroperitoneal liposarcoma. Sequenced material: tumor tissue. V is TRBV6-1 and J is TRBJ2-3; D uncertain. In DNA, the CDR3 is TGTGCCAGCAGTTTGAGGCCCAGCACAGATACGCAGTATTTT. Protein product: CASSLRPSTDTQYF.